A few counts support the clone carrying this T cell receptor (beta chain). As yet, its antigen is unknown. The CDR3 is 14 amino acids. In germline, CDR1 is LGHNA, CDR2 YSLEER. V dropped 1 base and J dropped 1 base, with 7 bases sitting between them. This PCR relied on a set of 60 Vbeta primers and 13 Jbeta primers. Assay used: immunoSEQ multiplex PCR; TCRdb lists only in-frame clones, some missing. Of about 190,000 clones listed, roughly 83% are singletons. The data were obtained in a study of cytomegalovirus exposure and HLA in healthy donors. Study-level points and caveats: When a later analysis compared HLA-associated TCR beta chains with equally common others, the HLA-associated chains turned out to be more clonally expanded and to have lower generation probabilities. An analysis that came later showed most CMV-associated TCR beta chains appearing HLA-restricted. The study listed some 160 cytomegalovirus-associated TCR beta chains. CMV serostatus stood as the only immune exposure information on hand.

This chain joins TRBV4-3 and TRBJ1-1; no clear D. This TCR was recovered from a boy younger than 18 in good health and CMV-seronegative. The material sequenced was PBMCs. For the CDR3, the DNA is TGCGCCAGCAGCCAAGTCCGGGGGAACACTGAAGCTTTCTTT. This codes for CASSQVRGNTEAFF.